These 29 T cell receptor beta chains were all obtained from the same sample, sequenced in a study of blood T cell repertoires in COVID-19. Measured with immunoSEQ multiplex PCR; TCRdb has only the in-frame clones, and not every one. There are 220,000 or so clones in the sample; 80% to 90% occur only once, and 3.5% lies in the top ten. Material: PBMCs or T cells enriched from blood (not recorded which). The receptors originated from a woman under 30 in a cohort exposed to, infected with or recovered from COVID-19 (not recorded which).

V gene TRBV19 combines with J gene TRBJ2-7; 9 bases match TRBD1. Trimming removed 3 bases from V and 3 bases from J; junction bases left unmatched: 3. The CDR3 contains 14 residues. In germline, CDR1 is LNHDA, CDR2 SQIVND (reference sequence). DNA of the CDR3: TGTGCCAGTAGTATTTGGACAGGGGACTACGAGCAGTACTTC. Translating gives CASSIWTGDYEQYF.

The rearrangement joins TRBV28 to TRBJ1-2, with D unclear. Trimming took 4 bases from V and 0 from J, leaving 9 bases between them. Germline values: CDR1 MDHEN, CDR2 SYDVKM. The CDR3 is 14 residues long. CDR3 loop: CASSSRPSNYGYTF. DNA for the CDR3: TGTGCCAGCAGTTCCCGTCCTTCTAACTATGGCTACACCTTC.

V gene TRBV7-9 combines with J gene TRBJ2-2; no clear D gene. Germline V lookup: CDR1 SEHNR, CDR2 FQNEAQ (reference sequence). The V and J ends lost 6 bases and 5 bases respectively, with 22 bases between them. There are 17 residues in the CDR3. CDR3 amino acids: CASRPQGSGVGTGELFF. CDR3 nucleotides: TGTGCCAGCAGACCCCAAGGTTCCGGAGTTGGAACCGGGGAGCTGTTTTTT.

This clone was seen a single time. J is TRBJ1-2 and V is TRBV7-8; 8 positions agree with TRBD1. V trimming: 2 bases; J trimming: 4 bases; junction bases outside the gene matches: 18. Germline CDR1 is SGHVS and CDR2 is FQNEAQ. The CDR3 is made up of 19 amino acids. In DNA form, the CDR3 reads TGTGCCAGCAGCTTATCAACAGGGGGGGCGATGGTCAACCGCTATGGCTACACCTTC. Its translation is CASSLSTGGAMVNRYGYTF. Together with reference TRBV7-8 and TRBJ1-2, the CDR3 gives the full variable domain: GAGVSQSPRYKVAKRGQDVALRCDPISGHVSLFWYQQALGQGPEFLTYFQNEAQLDKSGLPSDRFFAERPEGSVSTLKIQRTQQEDSAVYLCASSLSTGGAMVNRYGYTFGSGTRLTVV.

This chain uses TRBV5-4 with TRBJ2-1; tentative D call: TRBD2 (6 bases). CDR3 size: 13 residues. Trimming took off 3 bases at V and 8 bases at J, with 12 bases between the two ends. CDR1 and CDR2 from the germline V gene are SGHNT and YYREEE (reference sequence). The CDR3: CASSSTPGDEQFF. The CDR3, as DNA: TGTGCCAGCAGCTCGACCCCGGGGGATGAGCAGTTCTTC.

This chain connects TRBV5-1 to TRBJ2-3, with D maybe TRBD1 (5 bases). The CDR3 is 14 amino acids. Trimming pared 3 bases from V and 3 bases from J, leaving 11 bases between. CDR1 SGHRS and CDR2 YFSETQ come from the germline V gene. The CDR3 sequence: CASSSGLETDTQYF. CDR3 DNA: TGCGCCAGCAGCTCAGGGTTGGAGACAGATACGCAGTATTTT. The whole variable domain, filled in from reference TRBV5-1 and TRBJ2-3, reads KAGVTQTPRYLIKTRGQQVTLSCSPISGHRSVSWYQQTPGQGLQFLFEYFSETQRNKGNFPGRFSGRQFSNSRSEMNVSTLELGDSALYLCASSSGLETDTQYFGPGTRLTVL.

The CDR3 DNA follows: TGCGCCAGCAGTGACCGACAGGCCGTCAACGAGCAGTACTTC. Translating it yields CASSDRQAVNEQYF. The chain employs TRBV10-1 and TRBJ2-7, with a possible D match to TRBD1 (6 bases). Germline V gene lookup returns CDR1 WNHNN and CDR2 SYGVQD (reference sequence). The CDR3 spans 14 residues. Trimming shortened V by 3 bases and J by 5 bases, and 14 bases separated the two germline ends.

This clone is a singleton in its sample. The rearrangement uses TRBV11-3 and TRBJ2-1; TRBD2 matches at 11 bases. Germline V gene lookup returns CDR1 SGHNT and CDR2 YENEEA. V lost 5 bases to trimming and J lost 0 bases; unmatched junction nucleotides: 15. This CDR3 is built from 20 residues. DNA for the CDR3: TGTGCCAGCAGCCACGGACTAGCGGGCCAATTTTCGAGCTCCTACAATGAGCAGTTCTTC. It yields the protein CASSHGLAGQFSSSYNEQFF.

The genes are TRBV29-1 and TRBJ1-3; D possibly corresponds to TRBD1 (5 bases). V was trimmed by 1 base and J by 4 bases, leaving 8 bases between them. CDR3 length: 13 amino acids. Germline V lookup: CDR1 SQVTM, CDR2 ANQGSEA. CDR3: CSVEVQEGNTIYF. CDR3 bases: TGCAGCGTTGAAGTACAGGAGGGAAACACCATATATTTT.

The chain links TRBV5-1 to TRBJ1-6; unclear D gene. This CDR3 has 15 amino acids. Per the germline V gene, CDR1 is SGHRS and CDR2 is YFSETQ. The V end lost 0 bases, the J end lost 7 bases, and 11 bases lay between the germline ends. In DNA, the CDR3 is TGCGCCAGCAGCTTGGCCTCGCGGTACAATTCACCCCTCCACTTT. Translated, it gives CASSLASRYNSPLHF.

The chain has TRBV24-1 and TRBJ2-2, with 7 bases aligning to TRBD1. The junction had 5 bases not matched to a gene; V was cut back by 5 bases and J by 6 bases. Germline loops: CDR1 KGHDR, CDR2 SFDVKD. This CDR3 comprises 14 residues. Here the CDR3 reads CATSASTGAGELFF. CDR3 sequence (DNA): TGTGCCACCAGTGCCTCTACAGGGGCCGGGGAGCTGTTTTTT.

The sample holds one count of this clone. This chain links TRBV18 with TRBJ2-7; 10 bases are shared with TRBD2. The CDR3 sequence is 14 residues long. V was pared by 5 bases and J by 4 bases, with 5 bases of the junction left unmatched. Germline values: CDR1 KGHSH, CDR2 LQKENI. The CDR3 coding sequence is TGTGCCAGCTCAAAAGCGGGGGGGACGTACGAGCAGTACTTC. The encoded protein is CASSKAGGTYEQYF.

The V call is TRBV2, the J call TRBJ1-5; the D gene is possibly TRBD1 (6 bases). The germline CDR1 and CDR2 sequences are SNHLY and FYNNEI. This CDR3 is built from 15 residues. Trimming stripped 7 bases from V and 1 base from J, with 14 bases between. CDR3: CASIFRGVSNQPQHF. The CDR3 DNA follows: TGTGCCAGCATCTTCAGGGGAGTCAGCAATCAGCCCCAGCATTTT.

This clone was recorded only once. The chain has TRBV7-3 and TRBJ2-3; 7 bases are shared with TRBD2. The CDR3 extends over 13 amino acids. Germline assignment: CDR1 SGHTA and CDR2 FQGTGA. The J segment lost 6 bases and the V segment lost 8 bases, leaving 8 bases of the junction unmatched. CDR3 region: CASVKSGADTQYF. The CDR3 nucleotides are TGTGCCAGCGTCAAGAGCGGGGCGGATACGCAGTATTTT.

The chain joins TRBV3-1 (or the pseudogene TRBV3-2) to TRBJ1-3; the match to TRBD1 covers 9 bases. J was trimmed by 4 bases and V by 4 bases; bases with no gene match: 2. Germline-derived CDR1 and CDR2 are LGHDT and YNNKEL (reference sequence). The CDR3 extends over 14 amino acids. In nucleotides, the CDR3 is TGTGCCAGCAGCCCCGGACAGGGGGGAAACACCATATATTTT. Translated: CASSPGQGGNTIYF.

The chain carries TRBV19 and TRBJ1-2, with 7 bases matching TRBD1. The V and J ends lost 6 bases and 8 bases, in that order; junction bases with no gene match: 6. Per germline, CDR1 LNHDA and CDR2 SQIVND (reference sequence). The CDR3 is made up of 12 amino acids. CDR3 nucleotide sequence: TGTGCCAGTAGGACAGGGTCCTGGGGCTACACCTTC. Its translation: CASRTGSWGYTF.

The V call is TRBV6-1, the J call TRBJ1-2; D remains unclear. The length of the CDR3 is 15 residues. CDR1 and CDR2 (germline): MNHNS, SASEGT. Trimming shortened V by 1 base and J by 0 bases, and 9 bases separated the two germline ends. CDR3 sequence (DNA): TGTGCCAGCAGTGAAGGGCCCGGGACTAACTATGGCTACACCTTC. Protein: CASSEGPGTNYGYTF.

This rearrangement joins TRBV28 to TRBJ1-2; no clear D gene. V shed 2 bases and J shed 8 bases, with 18 bases lying between them. CDR3 length: 15 residues. Germline assignment: CDR1 MDHEN and CDR2 SYDVKM. CDR3 DNA sequence: TGTGCCAGCAGTTTAGTCGATGGAAGTACGACAGGCTACACCTTC. The encoded protein is CASSLVDGSTTGYTF.

The V call is TRBV6-5, the J call TRBJ1-5; 7 nucleotides line up with TRBD1. The J segment lost 6 bases and the V segment lost 6 bases, leaving 5 bases of the junction unmatched. The germline V gene encodes CDR1 MNHEY and CDR2 SVGAGI. This CDR3 spans 13 amino acids. The CDR3 region is CASRTGFGQPQHF. DNA of the CDR3: TGTGCCAGCAGGACAGGGTTTGGTCAGCCCCAGCATTTT.

The CDR3 nucleotides read TGTGCCAGCAGTTCCAGACTCCGCTACGAGCAGTACTTC. Translated: CASSSRLRYEQYF. J is TRBJ2-7 and V is TRBV27; D is unclear. The CDR3 runs to 13 residues. Trimming removed 4 bases at V and 3 bases at J, with 10 bases between. Germline V CDR1 and CDR2: MNHEY, SMNVEV (reference sequence).

This chain connects TRBV2 to TRBJ1-2; 8 positions agree with TRBD1. CDR3 length: 15 residues. V lost 6 bases to trimming and J lost 0 bases; unmatched junction nucleotides: 6. Germline V gene data show CDR1 as SNHLY and CDR2 as FYNNEI. The CDR3 DNA follows: TGTGCCAGCAGCCCGGACAGGGCCTCTAACTATGGCTACACCTTC. Its protein is CASSPDRASNYGYTF.

The rearrangement joins TRBV11-3 to TRBJ2-7; D may be TRBD2 (6 bases). Trimming left V 5 bases short and J 3 bases short, with 17 bases between. There are 15 residues in the CDR3. The germline gives CDR1 SGHNT, CDR2 YENEEA. The CDR3 DNA follows: TGTGCCAGCAGCCCGGGGGATGCCCGAAGCTACGAGCAGTACTTC. It codes for CASSPGDARSYEQYF.

V is TRBV11-3 and J is TRBJ2-3, with D perhaps matching TRBD2 (5 bases). V dropped 3 bases and J dropped 3 bases, with 16 bases sitting between them. CDR1 is SGHNT, CDR2 YENEEA, per germline. CDR3 length: 16 amino acids. The CDR3 nucleotides read TGTGCCAGCAGCTTTGGCGGAGTTTCGGGGACAGATACGCAGTATTTT. Translated: CASSFGGVSGTDTQYF.

The J gene is TRBJ1-3, the V gene TRBV27; D unresolved. Germline V gene lookup returns CDR1 MNHEY and CDR2 SMNVEV (reference sequence). This CDR3 is built from 15 residues. Trimming removed 2 bases at V and 8 bases at J, with 16 bases between. DNA of the CDR3: TGTGCCAGCAGTTTAAGCGGGAAGCTCGGGGACACCATATATTTT. Its translation is CASSLSGKLGDTIYF.

V is TRBV25-1 and J is TRBJ1-5; D is unresolved. There are 13 residues in the CDR3. Trimming removed 2 bases at V and 6 bases at J, with 8 bases between. In germline, CDR1 is MGHDK, CDR2 SYGVNS. CDR3 bases: TGTGCCAGCAGTGAAAGGGAGGTTCAGCCCCAGCATTTT. Translation gives CASSEREVQPQHF.

Written as DNA, the CDR3 is TGCGCCAGCAGCCCTTGGGAGGGAGGAAGCACCGGGGAGCTGTTTTTT. Its protein product is CASSPWEGGSTGELFF. J is TRBJ2-2 and V is TRBV5-1; 7 bases align to TRBD2. Germline V gene data show CDR1 as SGHRS and CDR2 as YFSETQ. The V segment lost 4 bases and the J segment 4 bases; nucleotides outside the gene matches: 10. The CDR3 extends over 16 amino acids.

The gene calls are TRBV2 and TRBJ1-1; 8 nucleotides align to TRBD1. CDR3 length: 14 residues. J was trimmed by 6 bases and V by 8 bases; bases with no gene match: 11. Per the germline V gene, CDR1 is SNHLY and CDR2 is FYNNEI. CDR3 in DNA: TGTGCCAGCGCCCAGGGGGCCGGGGAGGCTGAAGCTTTCTTT. This gives the protein CASAQGAGEAEAFF.

The chain is built from TRBV19 and TRBJ2-5, with a weak D call TRBD1 (5 bases). The V gene lost 3 bases and the J gene lost 1 base, with 12 bases spanning the gap. The germline CDR1 and CDR2 sequences are LNHDA and SQIVND (reference sequence). CDR3 length: 15 amino acids. The CDR3 sequence: CASSMEGHLQETQYF. CDR3 DNA: TGTGCCAGTAGTATGGAAGGACACCTCCAAGAGACCCAGTACTTC.

This clone has only a few counts. This rearrangement joins TRBV5-4 to TRBJ1-4, with a weak D call TRBD1 (5 bases). The germline V gene encodes CDR1 SGHNT and CDR2 YYREEE (reference sequence). V shed 4 bases and J shed 9 bases, with 16 bases lying between them. The CDR3 runs to 14 residues. The CDR3 here is CASSLWEAGQKLFF. The CDR3 nucleotides read TGTGCCAGCAGCCTCTGGGAGGCAGGGCAAAAACTGTTTTTT. The full variable domain, in which reference TRBV5-4 and TRBJ1-4 provide the parts outside the CDR3, is ETGVTQSPTHLIKTRGQQVTLRCSSQSGHNTVSWYQQALGQGPQFIFQYYREEENGRGNFPPRFSGLQFPNYSSELNVNALELDDSALYLCASSLWEAGQKLFFGSGTQLSVL.